This TCR beta chain is drawn from a study of T cells in localized non-small cell lung cancer. Profiling relied on immunoSEQ multiplex PCR, and the TCRdb table lists in-frame clones only, not all of them. The data contain about 74,000 clones, less than 85% of them singletons. This receptor was obtained from a female donor older than 55 with stage I lung adenocarcinoma. The specimen comprised peripheral blood, sampled before any cancer treatment.

The CDR3 bases are TGCGCCAGCAGCTTACAGGGGGCTGGCGACGAGCAGTACTTC. Its protein product is CASSLQGAGDEQYF. The chain has TRBV5-1 and TRBJ2-7; 9 bases are a match to TRBD1. Trimming at V came to 2 bases and at J to 5 bases, leaving 5 bases not matched to a gene. The CDR3 consists of 14 residues. Germline V gene data show CDR1 as SGHRS and CDR2 as YFSETQ.